The present T cell receptor (beta chain) was sequenced within a study of response to subunit inactivated influenza vaccine. Trimming took 3 bases from V and 6 from J, leaving 9 bases between them. Germline V gene lookup returns CDR1 SGHRS and CDR2 YFSETQ. The CDR3 is 12 residues long. MiXCR was run by TCRdb on the RT-PCR reads, yielding one entry per CDR3 protein. The sample contains around 150,000 distinct CDR3 sequences, about a tenth of which appear only once. This clonotype was recorded a few times. The TCR comes from a man aged 45 to 65 who received an inactivated influenza vaccine. The genes are TRBV5-1 and TRBJ1-2; D ambiguous. Sample: non-naive T cells sorted from PBMCs, taken about 40 days after vaccination. In DNA, the CDR3 is TGCGCCAGCAGCTACGCGAACGATGGCTACACCTTC. Its translation: CASSYANDGYTF.